This record looks at one TCR beta chain sequence and its context. This clone came up a few times. The antigen it binds to is not known. Base qualities are not at hand, and no much larger clone is one base apart. A single peripheral blood draw of approximately 110 mL on average was collected from each donor into heparinised tubes. A BD FACSAria II was used to sort naive, central memory, regulatory and stem cell-like memory CD4+ T cells with a panel that included CD45RO, CCR7, CD25, CD127, CD95 and CD27. All sorted populations exceeded 95% purity. PBMCs were isolated right away by Lymphoprep density gradient centrifugation and were stained directly, without culture. So that batch effects would be minimized, each experiment stained and sorted samples in pairs, pairing one healthy donor with one patient. All of the isolated RNA was reverse transcribed with the High Capacity cDNA Reverse Transcription Kit, so expressed TCRB transcripts were sequenced. Deep immunoSEQ sequencing was applied to naive, central memory and regulatory T cell samples, giving an average of roughly 3.5 million total reads per sample. Sorted cells were lysed in RLT buffer, and RNA was extracted using DNase-treated RNeasy Micro or Mini kits according to cell number. Each cell subset was processed separately to prevent cross-contamination, with patient and healthy donor samples processed together. The immunoSEQ multiplex PCR was used to amplify TCRB sequences from cDNA, generating 87-bp fragments that spanned the CDR3 region. Amplicons were sequenced on the Illumina HiSeq platform. The published analysis was carried out like this. PCR bias was computationally corrected using synthetic template baselines, reads within Hamming distance 2 were collapsed, and singletons that could not be merged were discarded. By aligning reads against IMGT, V, D and J genes, CDR3 length, and insertions or deletions at six rearrangement sites were assigned. Within each subset, clonotype counts were normalized to the number of sorted cells before true diversity and Gini coefficients were calculated with the tcR R package. The overlap coefficient, calculated on TCRB nucleotide sequences, was used to measure repertoire sharing. TCRdb retrieved this table from immuneACCESS and kept in-frame rearrangements only. Not all clones are present; in checked studies, unresolved V genes account for under half, and no reason is known for the remainder. The D gene and trimming were derived from the DNA, and the V and J assignments and clone size from that table. This sample is represented by over 150,000 clones; about 13% of them were singletons. The ten top clones hold 0.62% of the sample.

These data come from a study of beta chain features in type 1 diabetes (dated by TCRdb to 2017 to 2018). Regarding the study in general: Mean age, gender distribution, total cell number and subset yield were not different between patients and healthy donors. Naive and central memory subsets were obtained from all 30 or so donors, but regulatory and stem cell-like memory subsets were isolated from only 8 patients and roughly eight healthy donors. The study compared the TCRB repertoires of sorted circulating CD4+ T cell subsets in recently diagnosed type 1 diabetes patients with those in matched healthy donors. A total of roughly 100 million sorted cells were examined across all samples, and the number of cells per subset was strongly correlated with RNA yield. On the study overall, not on this receptor specifically: Only small numbers of individuals were included in the HLA sub-analyses, which left unresolved whether HLA type had any influence on TCRB rearrangement. Shorter templates might be favored by PCR, yet because patient and control samples were amplified and corrected together, any such skew would affect both groups equally. Patients with type 1 diabetes made fewer insertions and deleted more nucleotides at VDJ recombination sites, implying thymic rearrangement abnormalities. Because cDNA was sequenced instead of genomic DNA, activated cells with high expression could be over-represented, although the groups did not differ in activation or CD3 levels. Type 1 diabetes patients showed a moderate but significant shortening of TCRB CDR3 length in all four CD4+ subsets. Naive, central memory and regulatory TCRB repertoires appeared to be more similar among patients than among healthy donors.

CDR1 and CDR2, looked up from the germline V gene, are KGHSH and LQKENI. V loses 6 bases of germline sequence and J loses 3 bases, and the interval between the two ends is 11 bases. Spanning cysteine to phenylalanine, the CDR3 consists of 13 amino acids. The read is trimmed to its CDR3 DNA, 39 bases read in frame from base 1. Rearrangement joined TRBV18 to TRBJ1-1; the D gene is perhaps TRBD1, on 5 matching bases. This receptor was obtained from a young woman in good health. Sequencing used central memory CD4+ T cells from blood. The CDR3 here reads CASSQGRDTEAFF. The DNA sequence is given as TGTGCCAGCTCCCAGGGAAGGGACACTGAAGCTTTCTTT.